Following are 28 T cell receptor beta chains from one sample sequenced in a study of long-term antiretroviral therapy in people with HIV. Running of the v3.0 immunoSEQ assay took place at survey level. Produced via immunoSEQ multiplex PCR; TCRdb's table is partial and in-frame only. The sample yields about 50,000 clones, under 90% seen once. This sample comprised unsorted PBMCs, obtained 0.8 years after starting antiretroviral therapy. The receptors were gathered from a young woman with HIV.

This clone was seen a single time. The DNA for the CDR3 is TGTGCCACCAGCAGTAGGGAGACTAACTATGGCTACACCTTC. It is translated as CATSSRETNYGYTF. The chain couples TRBV15 to TRBJ1-2; the D is unclear. Trimming pared 3 bases from V and 0 bases from J, leaving 8 bases between. This CDR3 is 14 amino acids long. Germline CDR1 is LNHNV and CDR2 is YYDKDF (reference sequence).

The chain joins TRBV7-6 to TRBJ1-1; 7 bases fit TRBD1. Germline V lookup: CDR1 SGHVS, CDR2 FNYEAQ. This CDR3 contains 15 residues. J gave up 3 bases and V 3 bases, and 7 bases lay outside the gene matches. The CDR3 bases are TGTGCCAGCAGCTTGGCCGGACAGGAGGACACTGAAGCTTTCTTT. Translation gives CASSLAGQEDTEAFF.

The V call is TRBV21-1, the J call TRBJ1-5; TRBD1, the table's D call, was not compared with the DNA. TRBV21-1 is classified as a pseudogene. The CDR3 loop spans 17 amino acids. The CDR3 loop reads CASSKRGQQGCNQPQHF. CDR3 bases: TGTGCCAGCAGCAAACGGGGTCAACAGGGTTGCAATCAGCCCCAGCATTTT.

The J gene is TRBJ2-3, the V gene TRBV7-9, with D perhaps matching TRBD1 (6 bases). Trimming cost V 1 base and J 6 bases, with 17 bases left between them. This CDR3 has 16 amino acids. Germline V gene lookup returns CDR1 SEHNR and CDR2 FQNEAQ (reference sequence). The CDR3 is CASSLGGTRFGDTQYF. The CDR3 DNA is TGTGCCAGCAGCTTAGGAGGGACACGTTTCGGCGATACGCAGTATTTT.

The J gene is TRBJ2-1, the V gene TRBV6-6; D might be TRBD1 or TRBD2, each matching 5 bases. V lost 6 bases to trimming and J lost 10 bases, with 22 bases between them. This CDR3 is built from 15 residues. Germline V gives CDR1 MNHNY, CDR2 SVGAGI (reference sequence). DNA of the CDR3: TGTGCCAGCAGGCGTGTGGGGGACCGACCGGGGGAGCAGTTCTTC. Its translation is CASRRVGDRPGEQFF.

This clone was counted once. The CDR3 nucleotides read TGCGCCAGCAGCCCGGAGGGCAGGGGGTACGAGCAGTACTTC. It translates to CASSPEGRGYEQYF. V is TRBV5-1 and J is TRBJ2-7; possibly TRBD1 for D (7 bases). V lost 4 bases, J lost 4 bases, and 15 bases lay in between. The length of the CDR3 is 14 residues. CDR1 SGHRS and CDR2 YFSETQ come from the germline V gene.

The chain is built from TRBV5-1 and TRBJ1-1; TRBD1 matches 7 bases. Germline trimming cut 4 bases from V and 2 bases from J; bases unmatched to any gene: 5. This CDR3 spans 14 amino acids. The germline V gene has CDR1 SGHRS and CDR2 YFSETQ. The chain's CDR3 is CASSTGQDNTEAFF. In DNA form, the CDR3 reads TGCGCCAGCAGCACTGGACAGGATAACACTGAAGCTTTCTTT.

The V gene is TRBV4-1, the J gene TRBJ1-2; D not certain. Germline V CDR1 and CDR2: MGHRA, YSYEKL. V gave up 0 bases and J gave up 4 bases, with 15 bases separating them. This CDR3 is 16 amino acids long. CDR3 DNA: TGCGCCAGCAGCCAAGATCTTGGACGCAGTACCTATGGCTACACCTTC. This codes for CASSQDLGRSTYGYTF.

This chain uses TRBV4-3 with TRBJ2-7; 8 nucleotides match TRBD1. This CDR3 contains 14 residues. CDR1 is LGHNA, CDR2 YSLEER, per germline. The trim removed 1 base at V and 2 bases at J, leaving 1 base unmatched. In DNA, the CDR3 is TGCGCCAGCAGCCAAGGGACAGGGACCTACGAGCAGTACTTC. Translated: CASSQGTGTYEQYF.

The chain recombines TRBV2 with TRBJ2-7; D gene ambiguous. Germline CDR1 SNHLY, CDR2 FYNNEI. V was cut by 7 bases and J by 3 bases, with 7 bases left in between. This CDR3 is built from 11 residues. CDR3 region: CASTPLYEQYF. As DNA, the CDR3 is TGTGCCAGCACCCCACTCTACGAGCAGTACTTC.

The rearrangement joins TRBV5-8 to TRBJ1-5; TRBD1 is a possible D gene (6 bases). The CDR3 covers 16 residues. V dropped 2 bases and J dropped 3 bases, with 15 bases sitting between them. Germline V gene lookup returns CDR1 SGHTS and CDR2 YDEGEE. CDR3 residues: CASSFQGIIDNQPQHF. The CDR3 DNA reads TGTGCCAGCAGCTTTCAGGGGATAATAGACAATCAGCCCCAGCATTTT.

The V and J genes are TRBV13 and TRBJ2-2; 8 bases agree with TRBD1. J lost 5 bases, V lost 4 bases, and 15 bases had no gene match. The germline V gene has CDR1 PRHDT and CDR2 FYEKMQ (reference sequence). The CDR3 covers 18 residues. In nucleotides, the CDR3 is TGTGCCAGCAGCTCGGCCCGCGACAGGGGATCATGGACCGGGGAGCTGTTTTTT. Protein: CASSSARDRGSWTGELFF.

This clone turned up a few times. This sequence joins TRBV10-2 and TRBJ2-7, with a possible D match to TRBD1 (6 bases). The CDR3 length is 12 residues. The V end lost 6 bases, the J end lost 7 bases, and 13 bases lay between the germline ends. Germline loops: CDR1 WSHSY, CDR2 SAAADI. The CDR3 region has the DNA TGCGCCAGCAGCGAGGGGGAATTTGAGCAGTACTTC. It translates to CASSEGEFEQYF.

The chain uses TRBV7-3 and TRBJ2-1; 10 bases fit TRBD2. V dropped 2 bases and J dropped 15; count of bases not matched to a gene: 13. Germline lookup yields CDR1 SGHTA and CDR2 FQGTGA. The CDR3 runs 15 residues. The CDR3 is CASSLDFSSGRGMFF. The CDR3 DNA reads TGTGCCAGCAGCTTAGATTTCTCTAGCGGGAGAGGGATGTTCTTC.

The V gene is TRBV4-3, the J gene TRBJ2-4; 11 bases align to TRBD2. CDR1 and CDR2 (germline): LGHNA, YSLEER. The V and J ends lost 4 bases and 5 bases, in that order; junction bases with no gene match: 10. CDR3 length: 17 residues. CDR3 protein: CASSPTVLAGGQNIQYF. The CDR3 DNA reads TGCGCCAGCAGCCCCACGGTCCTAGCGGGAGGACAAAACATTCAGTACTTC.

The DNA of the CDR3 is TGCAGTGCTTCGAGAACCTACGAGCAGTACTTC. Its protein is CSASRTYEQYF. The chain uses TRBV20-1 and TRBJ2-7; D is unresolved. The CDR3 spans 11 residues. From germline, CDR1 is DFQATT and CDR2 SNEGSKA (reference sequence). The V gene lost 5 bases and the J gene lost 2 bases, with 7 bases spanning the gap.

This clone was counted only a few times. The chain employs TRBV28 and TRBJ2-7, with D uncertain. The CDR3 is 14 amino acids. With 5 bases removed from V and 5 bases from J, the gap between germline ends came to 16 bases. CDR1 and CDR2 from the germline V gene are MDHEN and SYDVKM. The CDR3 DNA reads TGTGCCAGCAGTCCCCAGGTCCGTAACGACGAGCAGTACTTC. It specifies CASSPQVRNDEQYF.

This clone showed up just a few times. The gene calls are TRBV5-1 and TRBJ2-5, with 7 bases identical to TRBD1. Germline CDR1 reads SGHRS; CDR2 reads YFSETQ. V lost 7 bases, J lost 5 bases, and 5 bases stayed unmatched. This CDR3 comprises 12 residues. The CDR3 loop reads CASGSRGETQYF. The CDR3 DNA is TGCGCCAGCGGATCCAGGGGGGAGACCCAGTACTTC.

This clone appeared once. The genes are TRBV19 and TRBJ2-7; 8 bases line up with TRBD1. V lost 3 bases to trimming and J lost 5 bases; unmatched junction nucleotides: 6. This CDR3 contains 14 residues. Germline V gene sequence: CDR1 LNHDA, CDR2 SQIVND (reference sequence). This CDR3 is CASSIRDRNNEQYF. The CDR3 DNA follows: TGTGCCAGTAGTATCCGGGACAGGAACAACGAGCAGTACTTC.

This clone was observed a handful of times. The chain is built from TRBV6-5 and TRBJ2-4; either TRBD1 or TRBD2 may supply D (5 bases each). Trimming shortened V by 6 bases and J by 0 bases, and 9 bases separated the two germline ends. In germline, CDR1 is MNHEY, CDR2 SVGAGI. The CDR3 is 14 residues long. In DNA, the CDR3 is TGTGCCAGCAGCCGAGGGACAGCCAAAAACATTCAGTACTTC. It specifies CASSRGTAKNIQYF.

The V gene is TRBV4-3, the J gene TRBJ2-6; 7 nucleotides match TRBD2. Germline V gene lookup returns CDR1 LGHNA and CDR2 YSLEER. J gave up 1 base and V 1 base, and 10 bases lay outside the gene matches. The CDR3 has 19 residues. CDR3 nucleotides: TGCGCCAGCAGCCAAGTGGTGACTAGCATAACATCTGGGGCCAACGTCCTGACTTTC. This codes for CASSQVVTSITSGANVLTF.

This rearrangement joins TRBV28 to TRBJ2-7; D tentatively reads TRBD1 or TRBD2 (5 bases each). The germline V and J ends were trimmed by 6 bases and 3 bases, with 15 bases remaining between them. The germline gives CDR1 MDHEN, CDR2 SYDVKM. The CDR3 consists of 14 residues. The DNA for the CDR3 is TGTGCCAGCAGGAGGGACGTCCGTCGCTACGAGCAGTACTTC. This codes for CASRRDVRRYEQYF.

The V call is TRBV19, the J call TRBJ1-2; 7 bases are shared with TRBD1. The CDR3 totals 15 residues. CDR1 is LNHDA and CDR2 is SQIVND in the germline V gene (reference sequence). The V and J ends lost 6 bases and 0 bases, in that order; junction bases with no gene match: 7. CDR3 sequence: CASSPLGTANYGYTF. The CDR3 DNA reads as TGTGCCAGTAGCCCACTAGGGACAGCTAACTATGGCTACACCTTC.

The genes are TRBV11-3 and TRBJ1-1; D is unclear. V was trimmed by 5 bases and J by 4 bases, leaving 14 bases between them. This CDR3 comprises 14 residues. The V gene's germline CDR1 is SGHNT and CDR2 YENEEA. The CDR3 reads CASSQSPGSTEAFF. Written as DNA, the CDR3 is TGTGCCAGCAGCCAAAGCCCGGGGTCCACTGAAGCTTTCTTT.

Here the CDR3 reads CATRGYGYTF. CDR3 in DNA: TGCGCCACCCGAGGGTATGGCTACACCTTC. V gene TRBV10-2 combines with J gene TRBJ1-2; D ambiguous. V lost 10 bases, J lost 5 bases, and 8 bases lay in between. CDR3 length: 10 residues. Germline V gene data show CDR1 as WSHSY and CDR2 as SAAADI.

This clone has a handful of counts. The V call is TRBV7-9, the J call TRBJ2-7; D unclear. The ends were cut back, 6 bases at V and 5 bases at J, with 14 bases in the middle. From germline, CDR1 is SEHNR and CDR2 FQNEAQ (reference sequence). The CDR3 sequence is 13 residues long. The CDR3 spells CASRSTGEDEQYF. Written as DNA, the CDR3 is TGTGCCAGCAGATCGACGGGTGAGGACGAGCAGTACTTC.

This clone showed up just once. J is TRBJ2-2 and V is TRBV5-1; TRBD1 agrees at 7 bases. CDR3 size: 14 residues. V was pared by 3 bases and J by 3 bases, with 2 bases of the junction left unmatched. In germline, CDR1 is SGHRS, CDR2 YFSETQ. CDR3 sequence (DNA): TGCGCCAGCAGCTCGCAGGGGGACACCGGGGAGCTGTTTTTT. As protein: CASSSQGDTGELFF. Supplemented by reference TRBV5-1 and TRBJ2-2, the full variable domain reads KAGVTQTPRYLIKTRGQQVTLSCSPISGHRSVSWYQQTPGQGLQFLFEYFSETQRNKGNFPGRFSGRQFSNSRSEMNVSTLELGDSALYLCASSSQGDTGELFFGEGSRLTVL.

The rearrangement joins TRBV6-1 to TRBJ2-4, with a possible D match to TRBD1 (6 bases). This CDR3 is built from 12 residues. Trimming stripped 3 bases from V and 8 bases from J, with 8 bases between. Per germline, CDR1 MNHNS and CDR2 SASEGT. The CDR3 sequence is CASSDRGDIQYF. In DNA form, the CDR3 reads TGTGCCAGCAGTGACAGGGGTGACATTCAGTACTTC.